The 30 T cell receptor beta chains listed next were all sequenced from one sample in a study of T-cell memory formation after mild COVID-19. Via MiXCR, TCRdb re-called the 5' RACE reads, giving one row per CDR3 protein. The repertoire has a few hundred thousand distinct CDR3 sequences, over 25% of them found once; the top ten carry approximately 13%. Sequencing was done on a sample of PBMCs or a T cell subset sorted from them (not recorded which). These receptor sequences come from an adult woman who had mild COVID-19 (a few samples of this study predate the infection). Cell type and time point are not known.

The chain carries TRBV20-1 and TRBJ2-5; D possibly uses TRBD1 or TRBD2 (5 bases each). The CDR3 runs 15 residues. The V and J ends lost 2 bases and 2 bases respectively, with 15 bases between them. CDR1 is DFQATT and CDR2 is SNEGSKA in the germline V gene (reference sequence). The CDR3 DNA sequence: TGCAGTGCTAGAAGGGACCGATCAGGGCAAGAGACCCAGTACTTC. Protein: CSARRDRSGQETQYF.

The chain combines TRBV7-3 with TRBJ2-3; 12 positions match TRBD2. The CDR3 extends over 19 amino acids. Unmatched junction bases numbered 14, after V lost 7 bases and J lost 0 bases. The germline V gene has CDR1 SGHTA and CDR2 FQGTGA. CDR3 sequence (DNA): TGTGCCAGCACCTTGGGGTGGCTAGCGGGGGGGGCTAGCACAGATACGCAGTATTTT. This codes for CASTLGWLAGGASTDTQYF.

This clonotype was observed a handful of times. The rearrangement uses TRBV9 and TRBJ1-1, with D unclear. The CDR3 has 15 residues. The germline CDR1 and CDR2 sequences are SGDLS and YYNGEE. V was clipped by 0 bases and J by 5 bases, with 14 bases between them. CDR3 DNA: TGTGCCAGCAGCGTAGGGGTAGGGTCGAATACTGAAGCTTTCTTT. Encoded protein: CASSVGVGSNTEAFF.

This clonotype was seen more than once but under ten times. The chain is built from TRBV30 and TRBJ1-2; D is perhaps TRBD1 (5 bases). Trimming pared 5 bases from V and 6 bases from J, leaving 19 bases between. The CDR3 extends over 14 amino acids. Germline V gives CDR1 GTSNPN, CDR2 SVGIG (reference sequence). The CDR3 region has the DNA TGTGCCTGGGGAGCCCTGGGACGGCCTGATGGCTACACCTTC. Its translation: CAWGALGRPDGYTF.

The sample holds a few counts of this clonotype. The chain joins TRBV18 to TRBJ2-1, with TRBD1 as a possible D gene (6 bases). The germline V gene has CDR1 KGHSH and CDR2 LQKENI. This CDR3 region has 14 residues. Trimming stripped 2 bases from V and 4 bases from J, with 9 bases between. Here the CDR3 DNA reads TGTGCCAGCTCACCAGACAGGAAGTACAATGAGCAGTTCTTC. Its protein product is CASSPDRKYNEQFF.

This chain joins TRBV25-1 and TRBJ2-6; D ambiguous. The CDR3 sequence is 16 residues long. The ends were cut back, 2 bases at V and 0 bases at J, with 8 bases in the middle. Germline V lookup: CDR1 MGHDK, CDR2 SYGVNS. The CDR3 sequence is CASSETPVSGANVLTF. The CDR3 DNA sequence: TGTGCCAGCAGTGAAACTCCAGTCTCTGGGGCCAACGTCCTGACTTTC.

V and J are TRBV27 and TRBJ1-5; 8 nucleotides align to TRBD1. There are 15 residues in the CDR3. CDR1 is MNHEY, CDR2 SMNVEV, per germline (reference sequence). The V gene end was trimmed by 6 bases and the J gene end by 5 bases; junction bases not matched to a gene: 9. CDR3 in DNA: TGTGCCAGCAGCCACAGGGGGTCCTTTCATCAGCCCCAGCATTTT. Translated: CASSHRGSFHQPQHF.

The rearrangement joins TRBV9 to TRBJ2-7, with unresolved D. The ends were cut back, 0 bases at V and 4 bases at J, with 11 bases in the middle. The CDR3 sequence is 14 residues long. Germline loops: CDR1 SGDLS, CDR2 YYNGEE. CDR3 residues: CASSVDLVTYEQYF. The CDR3 nucleotides are TGTGCCAGCAGCGTAGACCTAGTGACTTACGAGCAGTACTTC.

This rearrangement joins TRBV18 to TRBJ2-3; no clear D gene. The CDR3 runs to 15 residues. V was clipped by 1 base and J by 2 bases, with 10 bases between them. Germline CDR1 and CDR2: KGHSH and LQKENI. CDR3 sequence: CASSPLNGFTDTQYF. CDR3 DNA sequence: TGTGCCAGCTCACCACTAAACGGTTTCACAGATACGCAGTATTTT.

This clonotype was seen only a few times. This chain's CDR3 is CASSPHYNEQFF. In nucleotides, the CDR3 is TGTGCCAGCAGCCCCCATTACAATGAGCAGTTCTTC. This chain joins TRBV25-1 and TRBJ2-1; D ambiguous. From germline, CDR1 is MGHDK and CDR2 SYGVNS. The CDR3 length is 12 residues. The V end was cut by 6 bases, the J end by 4 bases, with 7 bases between.

V gene TRBV7-6 combines with J gene TRBJ2-1; 9 bases fit TRBD2. Germline V gene data show CDR1 as SGHVS and CDR2 as FNYEAQ. V lost 3 bases, J lost 5 bases, and 5 bases stayed unmatched. The CDR3 loop spans 15 amino acids. The DNA for the CDR3 is TGTGCCAGCAGCTTGGGCGGGAGGGGCGACAATGAGCAGTTCTTC. It specifies CASSLGGRGDNEQFF. The full variable domain, rest sourced from reference TRBV7-6 and TRBJ2-1, is GAGVSQSPRYKVTKRGQDVALRCDPISGHVSLYWYRQALGQGPEFLTYFNYEAQQDKSGLPNDRFSAERPEGSISTLTIQRTEQRDSAMYRCASSLGGRGDNEQFFGPGTRLTVL.

The V gene is TRBV29-1, the J gene TRBJ1-2; 7 bases are a match to TRBD1. CDR1 is SQVTM, CDR2 ANQGSEA, per germline. V shed 4 bases and J 8 bases; nucleotides not matched to a gene: 4. There are 11 residues in the CDR3. The CDR3 spells CSVGQGQGYTF. CDR3 sequence (DNA): TGCAGCGTTGGACAGGGACAAGGCTACACCTTC.

This clonotype was found once. This rearrangement joins TRBV7-8 to TRBJ1-2, with a tentative D call TRBD1 (5 bases). The V and J ends lost 5 bases and 0 bases respectively, with 25 bases between them. Per germline, CDR1 SGHVS and CDR2 FQNEAQ. The CDR3 extends over 19 amino acids. The CDR3 spells CASSQRRWGKLGANYGYTF. In nucleotides, the CDR3 is TGTGCCAGCAGCCAGAGACGGTGGGGGAAGCTCGGGGCTAACTATGGCTACACCTTC.

There are a few counts of this clonotype. The chain is built from TRBV11-2 and TRBJ2-7; 7 bases are shared with TRBD2. Germline trimming cut 4 bases from V and 7 bases from J; bases unmatched to any gene: 7. The CDR3 loop spans 13 amino acids. Germline lookup yields CDR1 SGHAT and CDR2 FQNNGV. CDR3 nucleotide sequence: TGTGCCAGCAGCTGGGAACTAGCGCAGGAGCAGTACTTC. It is translated as CASSWELAQEQYF.

This clonotype was seen many times. The chain combines TRBV20-1 with TRBJ2-3; D is undetermined. The CDR3 runs to 15 residues. The germline CDR1 and CDR2 sequences are DFQATT and SNEGSKA (reference sequence). V was shortened by 0 bases and J by 0 bases, with 10 bases between the two germline ends. The CDR3 loop is CSARDPTESTDTQYF. The CDR3 DNA follows: TGCAGTGCTAGAGACCCGACGGAGAGCACAGATACGCAGTATTTT.

V and J are TRBV5-1 and TRBJ1-1; no clear D. The CDR3 is made up of 15 amino acids. The germline gives CDR1 SGHRS, CDR2 YFSETQ. With 0 bases removed from V and 0 bases from J, the gap between germline ends came to 9 bases. CDR3 DNA sequence: TGCGCCAGCAGCTTGGGGGAGGTGGTGAACACTGAAGCTTTCTTT. Residues: CASSLGEVVNTEAFF.

In its sample, this clonotype was seen many times. This chain connects TRBV7-9 to TRBJ2-1; 15 positions match TRBD2. The CDR3 contains 16 residues. Looked up from germline, CDR1 is SEHNR and CDR2 is FQNEAQ (reference sequence). Germline trimming cut 10 bases from V and 8 bases from J; bases unmatched to any gene: 12. The CDR3 loop is CATAPLGLAGGHEQFF. Written as DNA, the CDR3 is TGTGCCACTGCGCCACTCGGACTAGCGGGAGGGCATGAGCAGTTCTTC.

The V call is TRBV4-2, the J call TRBJ2-1, with D maybe TRBD2 (6 bases). CDR1 and CDR2 (germline): LGHNA, YNFKEQ. V lost 0 bases and J 9 bases, leaving 6 bases between the germline ends. The CDR3 has 12 amino acids. This CDR3 is CASSQEGGEQFF. The CDR3 region has the DNA TGTGCCAGCAGCCAAGAGGGGGGTGAGCAGTTCTTC.

This chain connects TRBV2 to TRBJ2-1; 7 positions match TRBD2. The CDR3 contains 14 residues. V trimming: 7 bases; J trimming: 5 bases; junction bases outside the gene matches: 8. The germline gives CDR1 SNHLY, CDR2 FYNNEI. The CDR3 spells CASTRGSRNNEQFF. CDR3 DNA sequence: TGTGCCAGCACCCGCGGGAGTAGGAACAATGAGCAGTTCTTC.

This clonotype was counted between two and nine times. The chain links TRBV6-6 to TRBJ1-1, with TRBD1 identical over 7 bases. The trim removed 6 bases at V and 0 bases at J, leaving 10 bases unmatched. CDR1 and CDR2 (germline): MNHNY, SVGAGI (reference sequence). The CDR3 has 16 amino acids. The CDR3 DNA follows: TGTGCCAGCAGACCTTCAACAGGGGAAGTGAACACTGAAGCTTTCTTT. Its protein is CASRPSTGEVNTEAFF.

The J gene is TRBJ1-4, the V gene TRBV11-2, with unresolved D. The germline V gene encodes CDR1 SGHAT and CDR2 FQNNGV. Trimming pared 7 bases from V and 8 bases from J, leaving 11 bases between. The CDR3 is made up of 12 amino acids. CDR3: CASTKNGEKLFF. DNA for the CDR3: TGTGCCAGCACCAAAAACGGCGAAAAACTGTTTTTT.

A few counts support this clonotype. The chain carries TRBV18 and TRBJ2-5; a possible D gene is TRBD2 (6 bases). CDR1 is KGHSH, CDR2 LQKENI, per germline. The CDR3 consists of 15 residues. V lost 3 bases, J lost 3 bases, and 14 bases lay in between. The CDR3 bases are TGTGCCAGCTCACCTTCCGGGACTGGAAAAGAGACCCAGTACTTC. Encoded protein: CASSPSGTGKETQYF. The full variable domain, its missing parts supplied by reference TRBV18 and TRBJ2-5, is NAGVMQNPRHLVRRRGQEARLRCSPMKGHSHVYWYRQLPEEGLKFMVYLQKENIIDESGMPKERFSAEFPKEGPSILRIQQVVRGDSAAYFCASSPSGTGKETQYFGPGTRLLVL.

The chain couples TRBV7-2 to TRBJ2-5; 10 bases align to TRBD2. The ends lost 5 bases at V and 5 bases at J; junction bases unmatched: 8. CDR3 length: 15 residues. Germline V CDR1 and CDR2: SGHTA, FQGNSA. The CDR3 protein is CASSPASGSWETQYF. The DNA for the CDR3 is TGTGCCAGCAGCCCGGCTAGCGGGAGTTGGGAGACCCAGTACTTC.

The rearrangement joins TRBV5-1 to TRBJ2-1; no definite D call. The CDR3 totals 15 residues. V lost 0 bases and J 0 bases, leaving 7 bases between the germline ends. The germline CDR1 and CDR2 sequences are SGHRS and YFSETQ. The CDR3 is CASSLDFSSYNEQFF. DNA of the CDR3: TGCGCCAGCAGCTTGGACTTCAGCTCCTACAATGAGCAGTTCTTC.

This chain uses TRBV3-1 with TRBJ2-3; 7 positions match TRBD2. Per the germline V gene, CDR1 is LGHDT and CDR2 is YNNKEL (reference sequence). The ends lost 2 bases at V and 1 base at J; junction bases unmatched: 3. This CDR3 has 15 amino acids. CDR3 coding DNA: TGTGCCAGCAGCCAAAGGAGCGGGGGCACAGATACGCAGTATTTT. It specifies CASSQRSGGTDTQYF.

The chain links TRBV30 to TRBJ1-1, with a possible D match to TRBD1 (6 bases). Germline-derived CDR1 and CDR2 are GTSNPN and SVGIG (reference sequence). The length of the CDR3 is 15 residues. Trimming took 1 base from V and 4 from J, leaving 16 bases between them. CDR3 amino acids: CAWSALTGGGTEAFF. For the CDR3, the DNA is TGTGCCTGGAGTGCCCTGACAGGTGGAGGCACTGAAGCTTTCTTT.

This clonotype was observed a handful of times. This chain joins TRBV2 and TRBJ2-1, with a weak D call TRBD2 (6 bases). Germline CDR1 SNHLY, CDR2 FYNNEI. This CDR3 comprises 11 residues. The V end was cut by 4 bases, the J end by 9 bases, with 7 bases between. CDR3 nucleotide sequence: TGTGCCAGCAGTGGGGACTCTGAGCAGTTCTTC. Amino acid sequence: CASSGDSEQFF.

Details on this clonotype: The final CDR3 position lacks the conserved phenylalanine or tryptophan, pointing to a likely read error. V gene TRBV4-3 combines with J gene TRBJ2-7, with a tentative D call TRBD2 (5 bases). CDR3 length equals 16 residues. The V end was cut by 0 bases, the J end by 6 bases, with 18 bases between. In germline, CDR1 is LGHNA, CDR2 YSLEER. The CDR3 nucleotides are TGCGCCAGCAGCCAAGACCGAGCGGACGGTCCGGGCGAGCAGTACCTC. Translating gives CASSQDRADGPGEQYL.

The chain links TRBV7-9 to TRBJ2-3; D unresolved. The V and J ends lost 5 bases and 1 base respectively, with 10 bases between them. Germline CDR1 SEHNR, CDR2 FQNEAQ (reference sequence). This CDR3 has 14 amino acids. In DNA form, the CDR3 reads TGTGCCAGCAGCCAGATAGGTGGCACAGATACGCAGTATTTT. As protein: CASSQIGGTDTQYF.

This clonotype turned up a few times. The CDR3 DNA reads as TGTGCCAGCAGCGACTCACAGGTTCGGGAGACCCAGTACTTC. Residues: CASSDSQVRETQYF. The chain recombines TRBV6-1 with TRBJ2-5, with D possibly TRBD1 on 5 matching bases. Germline V CDR1 and CDR2: MNHNS, SASEGT. There are 14 residues in the CDR3. V was trimmed by 6 bases and J by 5 bases, leaving 16 bases between them.